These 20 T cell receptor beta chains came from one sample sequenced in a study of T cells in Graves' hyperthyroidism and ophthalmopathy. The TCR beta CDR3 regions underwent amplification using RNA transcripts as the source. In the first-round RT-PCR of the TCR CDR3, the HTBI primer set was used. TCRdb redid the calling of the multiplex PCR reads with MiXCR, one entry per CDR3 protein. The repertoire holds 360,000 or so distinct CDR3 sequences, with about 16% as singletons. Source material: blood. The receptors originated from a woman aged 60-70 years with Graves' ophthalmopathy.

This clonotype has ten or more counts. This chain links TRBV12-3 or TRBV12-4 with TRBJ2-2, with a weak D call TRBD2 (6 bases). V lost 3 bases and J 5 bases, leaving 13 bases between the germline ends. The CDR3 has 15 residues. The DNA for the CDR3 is TGTGCCAGCAGTTTTCAGTCTAGCGAGACCGGGGAGCTGTTTTTT. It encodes CASSFQSSETGELFF.

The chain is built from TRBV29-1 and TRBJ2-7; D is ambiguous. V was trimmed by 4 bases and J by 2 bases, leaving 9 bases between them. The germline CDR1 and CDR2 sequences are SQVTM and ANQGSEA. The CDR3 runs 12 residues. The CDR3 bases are TGCAGCGTTGCCGTGCAGGCCTACGAGCAGTACTTC. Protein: CSVAVQAYEQYF.

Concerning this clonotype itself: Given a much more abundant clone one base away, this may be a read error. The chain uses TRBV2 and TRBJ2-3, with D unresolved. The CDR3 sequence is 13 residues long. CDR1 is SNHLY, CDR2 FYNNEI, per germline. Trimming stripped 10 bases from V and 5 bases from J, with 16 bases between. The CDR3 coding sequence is TGTGCCACCCCGGGCCTAAGAATAGATACGCAGTATTTT. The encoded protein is CATPGLRIDTQYF.

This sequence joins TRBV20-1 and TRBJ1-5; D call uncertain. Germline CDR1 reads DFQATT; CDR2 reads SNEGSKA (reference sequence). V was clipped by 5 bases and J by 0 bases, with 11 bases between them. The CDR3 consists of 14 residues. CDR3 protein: CSASPGDSNQPQHF. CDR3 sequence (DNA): TGCAGTGCTTCCCCTGGGGATAGCAATCAGCCCCAGCATTTT.

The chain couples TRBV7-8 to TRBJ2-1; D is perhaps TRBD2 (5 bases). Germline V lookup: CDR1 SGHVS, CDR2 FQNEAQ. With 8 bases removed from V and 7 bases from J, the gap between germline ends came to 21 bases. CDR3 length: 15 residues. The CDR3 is CASRPGLARQNEQFF. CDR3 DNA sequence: TGTGCCAGCCGACCGGGCCTAGCTCGCCAAAATGAGCAGTTCTTC.

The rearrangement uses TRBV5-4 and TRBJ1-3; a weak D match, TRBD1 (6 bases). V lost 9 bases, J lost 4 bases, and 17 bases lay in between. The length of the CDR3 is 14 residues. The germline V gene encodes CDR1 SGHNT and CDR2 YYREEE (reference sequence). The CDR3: CATGGQGRGNTIYF. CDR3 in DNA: TGTGCCACTGGGGGCCAGGGTCGAGGAAACACCATATATTTT.

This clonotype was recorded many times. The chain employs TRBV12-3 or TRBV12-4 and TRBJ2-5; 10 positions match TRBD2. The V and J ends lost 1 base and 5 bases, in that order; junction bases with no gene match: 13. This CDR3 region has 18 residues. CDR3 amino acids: CASSLGTSGKSGRETQYF. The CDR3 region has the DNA TGTGCCAGCAGTTTAGGAACTAGCGGGAAATCCGGGCGGGAGACCCAGTACTTC.

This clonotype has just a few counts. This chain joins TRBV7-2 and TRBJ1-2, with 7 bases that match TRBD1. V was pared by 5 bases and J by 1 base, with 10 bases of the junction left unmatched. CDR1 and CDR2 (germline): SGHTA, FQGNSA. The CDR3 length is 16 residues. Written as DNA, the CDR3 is TGTGCCAGCAGCCAGACAGGGAATCCCTATAACTATGGCTACACCTTC. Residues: CASSQTGNPYNYGYTF. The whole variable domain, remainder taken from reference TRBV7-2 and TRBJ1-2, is GAGVSQSPSNKVTEKGKDVELRCDPISGHTALYWYRQSLGQGLEFLIYFQGNSAPDKSGLPSDRFSAERTGGSVSTLTIQRTQQEDSAVYLCASSQTGNPYNYGYTFGSGTRLTVV.

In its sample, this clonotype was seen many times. The CDR3 protein is CASSLETPTDTQYF. The DNA for the CDR3 is TGTGCCAGCAGCTTAGAGACCCCGACAGATACGCAGTATTTT. The chain carries TRBV7-9 and TRBJ2-3; D not resolved. Trimming removed 1 base at V and 3 bases at J, with 8 bases between. The CDR3 spans 14 residues. Germline V gene data show CDR1 as SEHNR and CDR2 as FQNEAQ (reference sequence). Supplemented by reference TRBV7-9 and TRBJ2-3, the full variable domain reads DTGVSQNPRHKITKRGQNVTFRCDPISEHNRLYWYRQTLGQGPEFLTYFQNEAQLEKSRLLSDRFSAERPKGSFSTLEIQRTEQGDSAMYLCASSLETPTDTQYFGPGTRLTVL.

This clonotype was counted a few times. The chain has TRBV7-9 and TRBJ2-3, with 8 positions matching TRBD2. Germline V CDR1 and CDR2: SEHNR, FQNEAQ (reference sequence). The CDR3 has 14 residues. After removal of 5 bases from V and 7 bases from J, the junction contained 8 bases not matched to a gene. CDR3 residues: CASSATSGSYTQYF. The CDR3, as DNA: TGTGCCAGCAGCGCTACTAGCGGCAGTTATACGCAGTATTTT.

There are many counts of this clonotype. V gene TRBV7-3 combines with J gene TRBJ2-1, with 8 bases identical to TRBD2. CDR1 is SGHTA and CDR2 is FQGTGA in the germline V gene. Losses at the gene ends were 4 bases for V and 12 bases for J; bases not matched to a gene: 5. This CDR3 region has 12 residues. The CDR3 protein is CASSSGGDWQFF. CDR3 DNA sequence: TGTGCCAGCAGCTCGGGGGGGGACTGGCAGTTCTTC.

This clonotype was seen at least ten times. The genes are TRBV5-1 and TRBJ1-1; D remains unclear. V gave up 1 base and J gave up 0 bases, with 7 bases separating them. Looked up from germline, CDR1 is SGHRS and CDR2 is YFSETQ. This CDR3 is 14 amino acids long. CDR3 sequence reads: CASSLLVMNTEAFF. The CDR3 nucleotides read TGCGCCAGCAGCTTGTTAGTCATGAACACTGAAGCTTTCTTT.

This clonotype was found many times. CDR3 region: CASSQGAARNSPLHF. The CDR3 DNA follows: TGTGCCAGCAGCCAAGGTGCGGCTCGAAATTCACCCCTCCACTTT. The V gene is TRBV3-1, the J gene TRBJ1-6; D remains unclear. The CDR3 totals 15 residues. V gave up 1 base and J gave up 7 bases, with 11 bases separating them. From germline, CDR1 is LGHDT and CDR2 YNNKEL (reference sequence).

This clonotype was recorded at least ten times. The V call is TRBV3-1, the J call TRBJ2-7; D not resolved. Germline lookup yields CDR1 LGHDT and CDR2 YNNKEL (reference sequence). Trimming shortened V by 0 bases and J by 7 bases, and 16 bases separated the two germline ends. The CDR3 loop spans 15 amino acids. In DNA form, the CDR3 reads TGTGCCAGCAGCCAAGATGGGAACAGTCGGTGGGAGCAGTACTTC. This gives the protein CASSQDGNSRWEQYF.

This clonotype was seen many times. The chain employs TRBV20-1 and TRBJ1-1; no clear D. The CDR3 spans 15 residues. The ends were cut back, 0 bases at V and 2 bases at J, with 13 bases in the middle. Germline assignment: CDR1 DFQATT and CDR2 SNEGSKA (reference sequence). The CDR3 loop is CSARDSGSTNTEAFF. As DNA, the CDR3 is TGCAGTGCTAGAGATTCTGGCAGCACAAACACTGAAGCTTTCTTT.

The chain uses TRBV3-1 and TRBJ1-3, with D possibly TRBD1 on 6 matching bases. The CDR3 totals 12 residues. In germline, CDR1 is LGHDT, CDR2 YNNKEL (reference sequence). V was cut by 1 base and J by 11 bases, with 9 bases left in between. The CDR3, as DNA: TGTGCCAGCAGCCAAGCAGAGGGGGCCATATATTTT. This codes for CASSQAEGAIYF.

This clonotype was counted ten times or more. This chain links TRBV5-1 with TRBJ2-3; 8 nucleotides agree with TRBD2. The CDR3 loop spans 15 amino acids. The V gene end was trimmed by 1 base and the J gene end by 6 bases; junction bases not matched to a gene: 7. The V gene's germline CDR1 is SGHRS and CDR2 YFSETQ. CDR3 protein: CASSLSGGVLDTQYF. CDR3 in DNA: TGCGCCAGCAGCTTGTCGGGAGGGGTTCTCGATACGCAGTATTTT.

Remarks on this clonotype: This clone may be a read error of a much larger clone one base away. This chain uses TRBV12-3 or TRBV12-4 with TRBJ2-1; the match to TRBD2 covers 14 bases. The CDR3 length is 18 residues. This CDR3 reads CAGRPTGTSGSFWNEQFF. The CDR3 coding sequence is TGTGCCGGCAGGCCGACCGGGACTAGCGGGAGCTTTTGGAATGAGCAGTTCTTC.

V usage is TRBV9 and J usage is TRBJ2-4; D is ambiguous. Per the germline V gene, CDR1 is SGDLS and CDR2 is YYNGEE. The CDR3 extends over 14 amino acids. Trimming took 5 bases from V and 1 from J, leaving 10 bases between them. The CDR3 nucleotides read TGTGCCAGCAGTCTGGGCTCGGCCAAAAACATTCAGTACTTC. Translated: CASSLGSAKNIQYF. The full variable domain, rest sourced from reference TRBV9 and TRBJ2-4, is DSGVTQTPKHLITATGQRVTLRCSPRSGDLSVYWYQQSLDQGLQFLIQYYNGEERAKGNILERFSAQQFPDLHSELNLSSLELGDSALYFCASSLGSAKNIQYFGAGTRLSVL.

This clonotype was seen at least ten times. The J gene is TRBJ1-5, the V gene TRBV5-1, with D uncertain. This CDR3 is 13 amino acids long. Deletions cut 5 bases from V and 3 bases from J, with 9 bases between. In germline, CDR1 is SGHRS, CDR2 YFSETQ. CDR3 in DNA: TGCGCCAGCAGACGGGAACTCAATCAGCCCCAGCATTTT. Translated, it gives CASRRELNQPQHF.